These 28 T cell receptor beta chains share one sample of origin, sequenced in a study of shared clonotypes between healthy human individuals. CD8 cells classed as naive were CD45RO-negative and positively selected for CCR7, excluding terminally differentiated effector memory CD45RA+ cells. Only in-frame clones appear in the TCRdb table, and some are missing; sequencing was by immunoSEQ multiplex PCR. The repertoire has around 2,000,000 clones, roughly 94% of them found once; the top ten carry 0.9% to 1.4%. The sample consisted of naive CD8+ T cells sorted from blood. Source of these receptors: a man aged 18 to 30 in good health.

The V gene is TRBV13, the J gene TRBJ2-5, with 8 positions matching TRBD2. CDR1 and CDR2 (germline): PRHDT, FYEKMQ (reference sequence). J was trimmed by 2 bases and V by 2 bases; bases with no gene match: 1. This CDR3 comprises 14 residues. The CDR3 coding sequence is TGTGCCAGCAGCTTAACTAGCGGACAAGAGACCCAGTACTTC. Amino acids: CASSLTSGQETQYF.

The J gene is TRBJ2-7, the V gene TRBV27; maybe TRBD1 (5 bases). Trimming shortened V by 3 bases and J by 5 bases, and 11 bases separated the two germline ends. Per germline, CDR1 MNHEY and CDR2 SMNVEV (reference sequence). This CDR3 spans 13 amino acids. The CDR3 region is CASSFKGSDEQYF. CDR3 bases: TGTGCCAGCAGTTTTAAGGGGTCGGACGAGCAGTACTTC.

The CDR3 sequence: CASSEGRGQPQHF. The CDR3 DNA is TGTGCCAGCAGCGAGGGCAGGGGACAGCCCCAGCATTTT. This sequence joins TRBV5-6 and TRBJ1-5, with D possibly TRBD1 on 6 matching bases. The germline CDR1 and CDR2 sequences are SGHDT and YYEEEE. The ends were cut back, 4 bases at V and 7 bases at J, with 12 bases in the middle. This CDR3 is 13 amino acids long.

The CDR3 here is CASSLATGGAIYEQYF. CDR3 DNA: TGTGCCAGCAGCTTGGCTACCGGGGGGGCCATTTACGAGCAGTACTTC. The V call is TRBV5-4, the J call TRBJ2-7, with 8 bases matching TRBD2. CDR1 is SGHNT, CDR2 YYREEE, per germline (reference sequence). The CDR3 is 16 residues long. V shed 0 bases and J 4 bases; nucleotides not matched to a gene: 9.

The chain carries TRBV5-1 and TRBJ2-2; 15 positions match TRBD2. The junction had 2 bases not matched to a gene; V was cut back by 2 bases and J by 3 bases. The CDR3 consists of 17 residues. CDR1 is SGHRS, CDR2 YFSETQ, per germline. The CDR3 sequence is CASSFGLAGGDTGELFF. The CDR3 DNA is TGCGCCAGCAGCTTCGGACTAGCGGGAGGGGACACCGGGGAGCTGTTTTTT.

The J gene is TRBJ2-5, the V gene TRBV27; tentatively, D is TRBD1 (6 bases). The CDR3 length is 15 residues. V lost 6 bases to trimming and J lost 4 bases, with 18 bases between them. In germline, CDR1 is MNHEY, CDR2 SMNVEV (reference sequence). The CDR3 coding sequence is TGTGCCAGCAGCCTCTTAACGGGGACACGAGAGACCCAGTACTTC. This sequence encodes CASSLLTGTRETQYF.

The rearrangement uses TRBV7-9 and TRBJ1-4, with a weak D call TRBD1 (6 bases). Germline CDR1 and CDR2: SEHNR and FQNEAQ (reference sequence). The CDR3 consists of 15 residues. The V and J ends lost 1 base and 4 bases respectively, with 10 bases between them. CDR3 DNA: TGTGCCAGCAGCTTAGGTGGACAGTATAATGAAAAACTGTTTTTT. The encoded protein is CASSLGGQYNEKLFF.

V is TRBV5-1 and J is TRBJ2-7; D is perhaps TRBD1 or TRBD2 (5 bases each). The CDR3 loop spans 13 amino acids. V lost 4 bases and J 4 bases, leaving 12 bases between the germline ends. Germline V CDR1 and CDR2: SGHRS, YFSETQ. The CDR3 protein is CASSMGRFYEQYF. In DNA, the CDR3 is TGCGCCAGCAGCATGGGACGATTTTACGAGCAGTACTTC. The variable domain in full, completed from reference TRBV5-1 and TRBJ2-7, reads KAGVTQTPRYLIKTRGQQVTLSCSPISGHRSVSWYQQTPGQGLQFLFEYFSETQRNKGNFPGRFSGRQFSNSRSEMNVSTLELGDSALYLCASSMGRFYEQYFGPGTRLTVT.

This clone has just one count. The J gene is TRBJ1-1, the V gene TRBV27; no firm D call. Germline CDR1 is MNHEY and CDR2 is SMNVEV (reference sequence). The CDR3 runs 15 residues. Deletions cut 1 base from V and 5 bases from J, with 14 bases between. CDR3 in amino acids: CASSLWPGSKTEAFF. For the CDR3, the DNA is TGTGCCAGCAGTTTATGGCCGGGGTCTAAGACTGAAGCTTTCTTT.

The chain has TRBV4-3 and TRBJ2-1; 7 nucleotides agree with TRBD2. V was clipped by 6 bases and J by 0 bases; unmatched bases: 2. Germline CDR1 LGHNA, CDR2 YSLEER. There are 14 residues in the CDR3. The DNA of the CDR3 is TGCGCCAGCAGAGCGGGGCCCTCCTACAATGAGCAGTTCTTC. Its translation: CASRAGPSYNEQFF.

The gene calls are TRBV21-1 and TRBJ1-4. TRBV21-1 is a pseudogene. The CDR3 is 17 residues long. In DNA, the CDR3 is TGTGCCAGCAGCTTCCCCCTCCTTGGGTGTACTAATGAAAAACTGTTTTTT. Residues: CASSFPLLGCTNEKLFF.

The chain is built from TRBV7-6 and TRBJ2-7, with D maybe TRBD2 (5 bases). This CDR3 contains 13 residues. Trimming shortened V by 3 bases and J by 5 bases, and 11 bases separated the two germline ends. The germline gives CDR1 SGHVS, CDR2 FNYEAQ. CDR3 amino acids: CASSFTLDHEQYF. The CDR3 DNA sequence: TGTGCCAGCAGCTTCACACTAGACCACGAGCAGTACTTC.

The rearrangement joins TRBV5-1 to TRBJ2-5; 15 nucleotides align to TRBD2. J lost 3 bases, V lost 4 bases, and 10 bases had no gene match. There are 18 residues in the CDR3. CDR1 is SGHRS and CDR2 is YFSETQ in the germline V gene. The chain's CDR3 is CASSDKKGTSGRKETQYF. In nucleotides, the CDR3 is TGCGCCAGCAGCGACAAGAAGGGGACTAGCGGGAGGAAAGAGACCCAGTACTTC.

CDR3 in amino acids: CASSQTGSSTEAFF. Here the CDR3 DNA reads TGCGCCAGCAGCCAAACAGGGTCGAGCACTGAAGCTTTCTTT. The V gene is TRBV4-1, the J gene TRBJ1-1; D may be TRBD1 (6 bases). The V gene lost 2 bases and the J gene lost 4 bases, with 11 bases spanning the gap. This CDR3 is built from 14 residues. Germline CDR1 is MGHRA and CDR2 is YSYEKL.

This chain uses TRBV7-9 with TRBJ2-1; D uncertain. Germline V gene lookup returns CDR1 SEHNR and CDR2 FQNEAQ (reference sequence). The V end was cut by 3 bases, the J end by 2 bases, with 14 bases between. This CDR3 has 16 amino acids. CDR3 bases: TGTGCCAGCAGCTTGACGGATCAGTCCGCCTACAATGAGCAGTTCTTC. Amino acid sequence: CASSLTDQSAYNEQFF. Full variable domain (remainder filled in from reference TRBV7-9 and TRBJ2-1): DTGVSQNPRHKITKRGQNVTFRCDPISEHNRLYWYRQTLGQGPEFLTYFQNEAQLEKSRLLSDRFSAERPKGSFSTLEIQRTEQGDSAMYLCASSLTDQSAYNEQFFGPGTRLTVL.

The table lists this clone with a count of one. The J gene is TRBJ1-1, the V gene TRBV5-4, with TRBD1 identical over 8 bases. Germline trimming cut 2 bases from V and 0 bases from J; bases unmatched to any gene: 9. Looked up from germline, CDR1 is SGHNT and CDR2 is YYREEE (reference sequence). The CDR3 extends over 17 amino acids. The CDR3, as DNA: TGTGCCAGCAGCTTACCTCAGGGGGCGGGAGTGAACACTGAAGCTTTCTTT. Amino acids: CASSLPQGAGVNTEAFF.

This chain links TRBV5-4 with TRBJ2-1, with 9 bases aligning to TRBD1. This CDR3 region has 15 residues. V trimming: 4 bases; J trimming: 4 bases; junction bases outside the gene matches: 6. The germline gives CDR1 SGHNT, CDR2 YYREEE (reference sequence). The DNA of the CDR3 is TGTGCCAGCAGCCGGGACAGGGATCCTTACAATGAGCAGTTCTTC. The encoded protein is CASSRDRDPYNEQFF.

Concerning this clone itself: The sample carries other DNA sequences with the same CDR3. This rearrangement joins TRBV6-1 to TRBJ2-3; D is unresolved. Germline V lookup: CDR1 MNHNS, CDR2 SASEGT. This CDR3 contains 13 residues. Trimming left V 4 bases short and J 1 base short, with 6 bases between. CDR3 sequence (DNA): TGTGCCAGCAGTGGGACGGGCACAGATACGCAGTATTTT. Its translation is CASSGTGTDTQYF.

This rearrangement joins TRBV5-6 to TRBJ2-2, with D possibly being TRBD1 (6 bases). CDR3 length: 15 residues. V was cut by 4 bases and J by 3 bases, with 13 bases left in between. Germline V gives CDR1 SGHDT, CDR2 YYEEEE. This CDR3 is CASSNRDTYTGELFF. CDR3 DNA sequence: TGTGCCAGCAGCAACCGGGACACCTACACCGGGGAGCTGTTTTTT. The full variable domain, completed using reference TRBV5-6 and TRBJ2-2, is DAGVTQSPTHLIKTRGQQVTLRCSPKSGHDTVSWYQQALGQGPQFIFQYYEEEERQRGNFPDRFSGHQFPNYSSELNVNALLLGDSALYLCASSNRDTYTGELFFGEGSRLTVL.

The chain recombines TRBV5-1 with TRBJ2-1, with a possible D match to TRBD2 (6 bases). Looked up from germline, CDR1 is SGHRS and CDR2 is YFSETQ. The CDR3 spans 14 residues. V was pared by 1 base and J by 9 bases, with 14 bases between. The CDR3 is CASSLREKSLEQFF. DNA of the CDR3: TGCGCCAGCAGCTTGCGGGAGAAATCCCTTGAGCAGTTCTTC.

The rearrangement uses TRBV5-6 and TRBJ2-1; 7 bases map to TRBD2. Germline assignment: CDR1 SGHDT and CDR2 YYEEEE. The CDR3 runs to 16 residues. V lost 0 bases and J lost 3; bases outside the gene matches: 6. CDR3 in amino acids: CASSLDAGVVYNEQFF. CDR3 DNA: TGTGCCAGCAGCTTGGATGCGGGAGTGGTCTACAATGAGCAGTTCTTC.

The chain combines TRBV10-2 with TRBJ2-3; the D gene is possibly TRBD2 (6 bases). This CDR3 has 17 residues. Germline V gene sequence: CDR1 WSHSY, CDR2 SAAADI. The ends were cut back, 0 bases at V and 1 base at J, with 14 bases in the middle. The CDR3 DNA reads TGCGCCAGCAGTGAGTCTTGGAGGGCAGTTGGCACAGATACGCAGTATTTT. Translation gives CASSESWRAVGTDTQYF.

The count of this clone is one. This rearrangement joins TRBV28 to TRBJ1-1; D call uncertain. From germline, CDR1 is MDHEN and CDR2 SYDVKM. This CDR3 has 13 amino acids. Trimming cost V 4 bases and J 3 bases, with 9 bases left between them. In nucleotides, the CDR3 is TGTGCCAGCAGTTCCCAACAGTACACTGAAGCTTTCTTT. Its protein product is CASSSQQYTEAFF.

The CDR3 bases are TGTGCCAGCTCCCTTGACAGCGAGGAGACTGAAGCTTTCTTT. This gives the protein CASSLDSEETEAFF. The V gene is TRBV19, the J gene TRBJ1-1; D is possibly TRBD1 (5 bases). CDR3 length equals 14 residues. The V end lost 9 bases, the J end lost 5 bases, and 19 bases lay between the germline ends. Germline lookup yields CDR1 LNHDA and CDR2 SQIVND (reference sequence).

This clone was seen just once. The V and J genes are TRBV5-1 and TRBJ2-1; TRBD1 is a possible D gene (6 bases). The CDR3 covers 13 residues. Looked up from germline, CDR1 is SGHRS and CDR2 is YFSETQ. Trimming cost V 2 bases and J 6 bases, with 9 bases left between them. Here the CDR3 DNA reads TGCGCCAGCAGCTTACAGGGCCCCAATGAGCAGTTCTTC. This encodes CASSLQGPNEQFF.

The chain couples TRBV27 to TRBJ2-1; D perhaps matches TRBD1 (5 bases). CDR3 size: 17 residues. Germline V lookup: CDR1 MNHEY, CDR2 SMNVEV (reference sequence). Between the trimmed V and J ends, which lost 5 bases and 2 bases, there was a span of 19 bases. CDR3 nucleotide sequence: TGTGCCAGCAGTCCCTGGACAAGCCCGTCTCCCTACAATGAGCAGTTCTTC. The encoded protein is CASSPWTSPSPYNEQFF.

The rearrangement joins TRBV7-8 to TRBJ2-3, with no clear D. The CDR3 runs 14 residues. The V end lost 6 bases, the J end lost 0 bases, and 10 bases lay between the germline ends. Germline CDR1 is SGHVS and CDR2 is FQNEAQ. CDR3: CASRTLSSTDTQYF. DNA for the CDR3: TGTGCCAGCAGAACCCTGTCGAGCACAGATACGCAGTATTTT. The variable domain in full, with the rest retrieved from reference TRBV7-8 and TRBJ2-3, is GAGVSQSPRYKVAKRGQDVALRCDPISGHVSLFWYQQALGQGPEFLTYFQNEAQLDKSGLPSDRFFAERPEGSVSTLKIQRTQQEDSAVYLCASRTLSSTDTQYFGPGTRLTVL.

The J gene is TRBJ1-3, the V gene TRBV19; D remains ambiguous. The V gene's germline CDR1 is LNHDA and CDR2 SQIVND (reference sequence). V lost 3 bases, J lost 2 bases, and 5 bases lay in between. The length of the CDR3 is 13 residues. The CDR3 bases are TGTGCCAGTAGTATTTCCGCTGGAAACACCATATATTTT. Its protein product is CASSISAGNTIYF.